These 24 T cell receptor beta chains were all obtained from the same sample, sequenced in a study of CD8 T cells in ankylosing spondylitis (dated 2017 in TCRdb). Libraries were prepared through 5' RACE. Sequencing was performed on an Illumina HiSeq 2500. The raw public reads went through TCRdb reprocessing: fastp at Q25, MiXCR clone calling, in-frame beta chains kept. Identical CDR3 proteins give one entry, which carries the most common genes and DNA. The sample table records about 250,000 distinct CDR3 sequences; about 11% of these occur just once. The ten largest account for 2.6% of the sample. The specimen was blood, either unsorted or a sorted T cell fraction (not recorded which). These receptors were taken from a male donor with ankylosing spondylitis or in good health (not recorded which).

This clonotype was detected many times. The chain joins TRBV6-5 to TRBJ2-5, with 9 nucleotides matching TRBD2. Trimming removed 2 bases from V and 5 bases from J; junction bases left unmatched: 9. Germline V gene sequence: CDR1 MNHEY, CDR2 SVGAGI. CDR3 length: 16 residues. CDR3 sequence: CASSYGRAAGGETQYF. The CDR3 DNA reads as TGTGCCAGCAGTTACGGCAGGGCCGCGGGGGGGGAGACCCAGTACTTC.

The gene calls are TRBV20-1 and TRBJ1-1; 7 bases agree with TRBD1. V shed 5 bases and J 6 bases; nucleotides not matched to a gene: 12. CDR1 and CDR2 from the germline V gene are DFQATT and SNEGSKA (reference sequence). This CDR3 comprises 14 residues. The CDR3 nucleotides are TGCAGTGCTGTTGAAGACAGGGAGGTTGCTGAAGCTTTCTTT. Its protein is CSAVEDREVAEAFF.

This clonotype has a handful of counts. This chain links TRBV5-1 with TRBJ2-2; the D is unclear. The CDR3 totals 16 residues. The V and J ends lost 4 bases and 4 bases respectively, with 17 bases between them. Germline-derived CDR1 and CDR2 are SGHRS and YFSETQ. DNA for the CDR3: TGCGCCAGCAGCCACGCGAGTACGGGCGCCACCGGGGAGCTGTTTTTT. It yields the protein CASSHASTGATGELFF.

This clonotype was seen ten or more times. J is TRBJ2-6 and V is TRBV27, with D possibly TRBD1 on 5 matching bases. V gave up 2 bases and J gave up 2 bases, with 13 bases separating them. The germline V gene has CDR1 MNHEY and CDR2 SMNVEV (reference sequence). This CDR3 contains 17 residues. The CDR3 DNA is TGTGCCAGCAGTTTAAGGCAGGGTGCCGCTGGGGCCAACGTCCTGACTTTC. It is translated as CASSLRQGAAGANVLTF.

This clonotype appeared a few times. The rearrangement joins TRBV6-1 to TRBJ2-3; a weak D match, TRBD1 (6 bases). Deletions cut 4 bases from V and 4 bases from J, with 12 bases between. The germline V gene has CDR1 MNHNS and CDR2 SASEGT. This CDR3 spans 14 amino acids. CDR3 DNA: TGTGCCAGCAGTGGCCCTGGGGGCCCAGATACGCAGTATTTT. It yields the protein CASSGPGGPDTQYF.

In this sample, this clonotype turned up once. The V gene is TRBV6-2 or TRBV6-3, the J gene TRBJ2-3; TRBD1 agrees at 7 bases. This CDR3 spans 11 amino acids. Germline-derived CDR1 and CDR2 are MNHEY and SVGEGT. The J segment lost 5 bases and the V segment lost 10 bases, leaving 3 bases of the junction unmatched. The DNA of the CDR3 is TGTGCCACCTACAGGGGAGATACGCAGTATTTT. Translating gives CATYRGDTQYF.

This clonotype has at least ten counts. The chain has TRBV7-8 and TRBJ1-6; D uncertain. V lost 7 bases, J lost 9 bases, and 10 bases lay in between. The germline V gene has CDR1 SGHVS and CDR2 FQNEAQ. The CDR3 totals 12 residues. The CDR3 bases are TGTGCCAGCATGGGGTCAGGTTCACCCCTCCACTTT. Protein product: CASMGSGSPLHF.

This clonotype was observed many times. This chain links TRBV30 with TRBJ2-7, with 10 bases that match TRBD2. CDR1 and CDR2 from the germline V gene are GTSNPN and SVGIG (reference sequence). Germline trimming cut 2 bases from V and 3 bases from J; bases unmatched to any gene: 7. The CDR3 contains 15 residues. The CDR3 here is CAWSTVLAGDYEQYF. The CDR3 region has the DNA TGTGCCTGGAGTACAGTCCTAGCGGGAGACTACGAGCAGTACTTC.

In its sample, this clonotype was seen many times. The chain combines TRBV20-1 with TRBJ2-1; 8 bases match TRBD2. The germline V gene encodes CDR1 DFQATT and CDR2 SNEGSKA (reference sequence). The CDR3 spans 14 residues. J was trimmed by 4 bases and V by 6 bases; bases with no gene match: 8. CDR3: CSAVSGSTYNEQFF. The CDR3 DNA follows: TGCAGTGCCGTAAGCGGGAGCACTTACAATGAGCAGTTCTTC.

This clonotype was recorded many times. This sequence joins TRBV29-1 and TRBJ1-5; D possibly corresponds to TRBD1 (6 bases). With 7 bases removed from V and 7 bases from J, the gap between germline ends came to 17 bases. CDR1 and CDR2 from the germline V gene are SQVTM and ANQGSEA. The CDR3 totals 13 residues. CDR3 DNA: TGCAGCGCGGGGCGGGGGCGAGGGCAGCCCCAGCATTTT. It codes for CSAGRGRGQPQHF.

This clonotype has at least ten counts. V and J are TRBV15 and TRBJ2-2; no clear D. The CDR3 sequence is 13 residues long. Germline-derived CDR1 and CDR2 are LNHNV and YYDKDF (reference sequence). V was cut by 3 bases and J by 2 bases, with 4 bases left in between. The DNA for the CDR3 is TGTGCCACCAGCAGTACAAACACCGGGGAGCTGTTTTTT. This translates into CATSSTNTGELFF.

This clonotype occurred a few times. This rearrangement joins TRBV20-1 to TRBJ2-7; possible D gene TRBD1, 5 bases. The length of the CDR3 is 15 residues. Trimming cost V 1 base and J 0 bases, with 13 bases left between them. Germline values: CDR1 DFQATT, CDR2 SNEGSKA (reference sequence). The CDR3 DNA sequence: TGCAGTGCTAGAGGCCCCCGACAGAGCTCCTACGAGCAGTACTTC. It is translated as CSARGPRQSSYEQYF.

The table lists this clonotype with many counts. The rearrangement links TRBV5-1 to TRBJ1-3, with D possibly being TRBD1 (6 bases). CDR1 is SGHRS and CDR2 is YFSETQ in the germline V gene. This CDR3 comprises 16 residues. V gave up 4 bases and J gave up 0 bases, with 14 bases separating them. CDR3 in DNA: TGCGCCAGCAGCGAGGGAGGACAGTTCTCTGGAAACACCATATATTTT. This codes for CASSEGGQFSGNTIYF.

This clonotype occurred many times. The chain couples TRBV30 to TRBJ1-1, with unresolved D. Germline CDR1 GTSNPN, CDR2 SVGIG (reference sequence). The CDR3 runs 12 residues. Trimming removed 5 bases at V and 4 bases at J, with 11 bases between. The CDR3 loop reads CAWVISFTEAFF. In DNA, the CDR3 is TGTGCCTGGGTCATCTCCTTCACTGAAGCTTTCTTT.

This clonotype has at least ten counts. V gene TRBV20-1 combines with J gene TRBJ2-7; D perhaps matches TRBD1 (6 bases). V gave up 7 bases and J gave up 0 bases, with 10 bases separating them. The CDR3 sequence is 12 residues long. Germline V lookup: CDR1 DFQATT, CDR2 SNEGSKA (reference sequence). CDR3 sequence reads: CSVGDNSYEQYF. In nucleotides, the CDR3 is TGCAGTGTTGGGGACAACTCCTACGAGCAGTACTTC.

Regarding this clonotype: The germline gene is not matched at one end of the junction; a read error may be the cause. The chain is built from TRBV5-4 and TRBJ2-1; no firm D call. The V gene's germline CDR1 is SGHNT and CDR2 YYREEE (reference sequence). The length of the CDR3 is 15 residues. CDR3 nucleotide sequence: TGTTCCAGCAGCACTCCCCAAGACGCGAACAATGAGCAGTTCTTC. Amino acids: CSSSTPQDANNEQFF.

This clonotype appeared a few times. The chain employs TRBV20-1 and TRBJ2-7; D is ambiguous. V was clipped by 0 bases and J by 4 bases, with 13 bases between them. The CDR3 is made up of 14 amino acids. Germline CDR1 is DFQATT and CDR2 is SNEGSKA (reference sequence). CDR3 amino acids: CSARDLRAGYEQYF. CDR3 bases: TGCAGTGCTAGAGATTTAAGGGCCGGGTACGAGCAGTACTTC.

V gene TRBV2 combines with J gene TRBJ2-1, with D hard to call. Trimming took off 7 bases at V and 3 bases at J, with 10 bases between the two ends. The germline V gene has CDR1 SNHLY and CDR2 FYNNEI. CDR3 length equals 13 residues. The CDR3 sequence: CASTWTGYNEQFF. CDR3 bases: TGTGCCAGCACATGGACGGGCTACAATGAGCAGTTCTTC.

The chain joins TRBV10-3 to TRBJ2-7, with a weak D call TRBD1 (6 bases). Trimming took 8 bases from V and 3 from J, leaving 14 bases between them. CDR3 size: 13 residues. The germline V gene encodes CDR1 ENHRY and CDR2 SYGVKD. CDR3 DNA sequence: TGTGCCATCGAGTACAGGGAAGGCTACGAGCAGTACTTC. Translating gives CAIEYREGYEQYF.

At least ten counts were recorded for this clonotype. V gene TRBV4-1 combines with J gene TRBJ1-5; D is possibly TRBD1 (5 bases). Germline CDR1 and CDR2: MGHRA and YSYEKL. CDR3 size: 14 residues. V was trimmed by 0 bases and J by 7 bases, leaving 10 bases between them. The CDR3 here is CASSQDWGGQPQHF. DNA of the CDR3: TGCGCCAGCAGCCAAGATTGGGGGGGACAGCCCCAGCATTTT.

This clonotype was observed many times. The CDR3 protein is CASREWSSYNEQFF. CDR3 nucleotides: TGTGCCAGCAGGGAGTGGAGCTCCTACAATGAGCAGTTCTTC. This rearrangement joins TRBV12-3 or TRBV12-4 to TRBJ2-1, with D unclear. V lost 6 bases, J lost 0 bases, and 9 bases lay in between. CDR3 length: 14 residues.

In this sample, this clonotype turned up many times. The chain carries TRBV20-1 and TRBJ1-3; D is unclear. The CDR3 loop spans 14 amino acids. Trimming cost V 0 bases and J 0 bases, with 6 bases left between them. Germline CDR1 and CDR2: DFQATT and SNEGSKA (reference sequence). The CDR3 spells CSARDAGSGNTIYF. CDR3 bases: TGCAGTGCTAGAGATGCCGGCTCTGGAAACACCATATATTTT.

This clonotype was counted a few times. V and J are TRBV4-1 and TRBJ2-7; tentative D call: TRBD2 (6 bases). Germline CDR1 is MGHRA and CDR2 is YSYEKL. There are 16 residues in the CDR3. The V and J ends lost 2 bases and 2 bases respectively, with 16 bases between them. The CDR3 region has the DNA TGCGCCAGCAGCCAAAAGCCTGGGACTCGCACCTACGAGCAGTACTTC. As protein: CASSQKPGTRTYEQYF.

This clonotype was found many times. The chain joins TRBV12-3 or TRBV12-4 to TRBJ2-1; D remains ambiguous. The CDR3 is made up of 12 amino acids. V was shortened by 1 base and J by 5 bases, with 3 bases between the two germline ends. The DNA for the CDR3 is TGTGCCAGCAGTTTAGGAGACAATGAGCAGTTCTTC. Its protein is CASSLGDNEQFF.